The clone carrying this T cell receptor (beta chain) appeared a few times. The data were obtained in a study of blood T cells in healthy people across ages. A J-beta primer mix and a sample-barcoded 5' primer were used in a second PCR of about 7 to 12 cycles. TCRdb passed the 5' RACE reads through MiXCR, listing each CDR3 protein once. Of over a million distinct CDR3 sequences in the sample, 20% to 25% are singletons; the top ten hold 0.65% to 0.95%. The sample was also reused in another study, on T cells of mothers and their children.

This receptor was identified in a girl aged 2 to 9 in good health. Sequenced sample: blood.

CDR3 in DNA: TGTGCCAGCAGCTTAGTAGCGGGGATTAGCACAGATACGCAGTATTTT. Its protein is CASSLVAGISTDTQYF. The V gene is TRBV7-3, the J gene TRBJ2-3; 8 positions match TRBD2. The CDR3 loop spans 16 amino acids. V gave up 2 bases and J gave up 0 bases; unmatched junction bases: 4. Germline V lookup: CDR1 SGHTA, CDR2 FQGTGA.